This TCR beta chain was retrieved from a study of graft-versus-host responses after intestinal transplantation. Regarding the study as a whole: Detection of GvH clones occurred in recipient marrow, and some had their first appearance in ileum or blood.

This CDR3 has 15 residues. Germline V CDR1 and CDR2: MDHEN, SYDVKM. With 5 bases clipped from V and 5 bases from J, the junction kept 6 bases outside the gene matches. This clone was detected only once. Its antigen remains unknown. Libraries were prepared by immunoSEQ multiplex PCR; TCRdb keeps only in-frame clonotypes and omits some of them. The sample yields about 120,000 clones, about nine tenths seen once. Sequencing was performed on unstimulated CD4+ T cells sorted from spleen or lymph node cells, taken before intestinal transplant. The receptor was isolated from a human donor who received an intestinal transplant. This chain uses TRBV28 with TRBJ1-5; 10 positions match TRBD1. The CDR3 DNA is TGTGCCAGCAGTCTAGCCGGGACAGGGGATCAGCCCCAGCATTTT. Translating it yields CASSLAGTGDQPQHF.